The 26 T cell receptor beta chains listed next were all sequenced from one sample in a study of T cell changes during pregnancy in multiple sclerosis. The protocol was immunoSEQ multiplex PCR, while the TCRdb copy is restricted to in-frame clones and leaves out a portion. The table records over 45,000 clones, approximately 92% of them present only once. The sequencing used CD4+ T cells from peripheral blood mononuclear cells, collected in the second trimester of pregnancy. The receptor source for this set is a female donor in good health, enrolled as a control in a pregnancy study.

CDR3 residues: CASSLASGGYNEQFF. The CDR3 region has the DNA TGTGCCAGCAGTTTAGCTAGCGGGGGGTACAATGAGCAGTTCTTC. This chain connects TRBV28 to TRBJ2-1, with 11 bases identical to TRBD2. Germline CDR1 MDHEN, CDR2 SYDVKM. The J segment lost 4 bases and the V segment lost 2 bases, leaving 1 base of the junction unmatched. CDR3 size: 15 residues.

J is TRBJ2-7 and V is TRBV11-3; 7 bases are a match to TRBD1. The CDR3 length is 13 residues. CDR1 is SGHNT and CDR2 is YENEEA in the germline V gene. V shed 5 bases and J 3 bases; nucleotides not matched to a gene: 4. In nucleotides, the CDR3 is TGTGCCAGCAGCCCGGGACAGTTCTACGAGCAGTACTTC. Translating it yields CASSPGQFYEQYF.

The chain is built from TRBV27 and TRBJ2-7, with D perhaps TRBD2 (5 bases). V gave up 5 bases and J gave up 6 bases, with 17 bases separating them. Germline CDR1 reads MNHEY; CDR2 reads SMNVEV (reference sequence). The CDR3 has 14 amino acids. CDR3 sequence reads: CASSREIRGVEQYF. As DNA, the CDR3 is TGTGCCAGCAGTAGGGAGATCCGTGGGGTCGAGCAGTACTTC.

The genes are TRBV5-6 and TRBJ1-2, with D uncertain. With 3 bases removed from V and 4 bases from J, the gap between germline ends came to 13 bases. The germline CDR1 and CDR2 sequences are SGHDT and YYEEEE. This CDR3 has 14 residues. CDR3 in amino acids: CASSSGPLAYGYTF. CDR3 sequence (DNA): TGTGCCAGCAGCTCGGGTCCCTTGGCCTATGGCTACACCTTC.

The chain has TRBV5-1 and TRBJ1-1; D gene unclear. Trimming took off 5 bases at V and 0 bases at J, with 11 bases between the two ends. Germline V gene lookup returns CDR1 SGHRS and CDR2 YFSETQ. This CDR3 spans 14 amino acids. CDR3: CASSFDGMNTEAFF. CDR3 nucleotides: TGCGCCAGCAGTTTCGACGGGATGAACACTGAAGCTTTCTTT.

This chain connects TRBV19 to TRBJ1-2; D uncertain. Germline V gene data show CDR1 as LNHDA and CDR2 as SQIVND (reference sequence). The CDR3 length is 13 residues. Trimming left V 7 bases short and J 6 bases short, with 15 bases between. CDR3 region: CASNPTNTHGYTF. CDR3 DNA sequence: TGTGCCAGTAACCCGACTAACACTCATGGCTACACCTTC.

The rearrangement links TRBV4-1 to TRBJ2-1; 7 bases align to TRBD2. CDR3 length: 13 amino acids. Trimming took 5 bases from V and 10 from J; bases not matched to a gene: 8. Looked up from germline, CDR1 is MGHRA and CDR2 is YSYEKL. CDR3 sequence (DNA): TGCGCCAGCAGCTTTGAAGCGGGGCAAGAGCAGTTCTTC. Its translation: CASSFEAGQEQFF.

As to this clone: Relative to the germline gene, one junction end is altered; a read error may explain this. The chain has TRBV7-7 and TRBJ2-2, with 7 bases that match TRBD2. CDR3 length: 15 residues. CDR1 and CDR2 (germline): SSHAT, FNYEAQ (reference sequence). The CDR3 region has the DNA TGTGCTAGCAGCTTAGGACTAGCGAACACCGGGGAGCTGTTTTTT. Residues: CASSLGLANTGELFF.

CDR3 sequence (DNA): TGTGCCAGTAGCTCGGGTCCGGGTGGAGTCTATGGCTACACCTTC. Translating gives CASSSGPGGVYGYTF. V is TRBV19 and J is TRBJ1-2; D remains ambiguous. The CDR3 sequence is 15 residues long. CDR1 and CDR2 from the germline V gene are LNHDA and SQIVND (reference sequence). The V and J ends lost 6 bases and 4 bases respectively, with 18 bases between them.

V gene TRBV19 combines with J gene TRBJ2-2; 9 bases align to TRBD2. The length of the CDR3 is 15 residues. Germline loops: CDR1 LNHDA, CDR2 SQIVND (reference sequence). V shed 3 bases and J 5 bases; nucleotides not matched to a gene: 4. The CDR3 loop is CASSILAGQTGELFF. CDR3 in DNA: TGTGCCAGTAGTATCCTAGCGGGACAAACCGGGGAGCTGTTTTTT.

The chain combines TRBV6-6 with TRBJ1-5; 8 nucleotides match TRBD1. This CDR3 is 12 amino acids long. J gave up 5 bases and V 10 bases, and 4 bases lay outside the gene matches. Germline-derived CDR1 and CDR2 are MNHNY and SVGAGI (reference sequence). The CDR3 sequence: CATDRGDQPQHF. The CDR3 nucleotides are TGTGCCACCGACAGGGGTGATCAGCCCCAGCATTTT.

This chain connects TRBV5-4 to TRBJ2-5; 9 nucleotides align to TRBD2. J gave up 4 bases and V 2 bases, and 6 bases lay outside the gene matches. Per germline, CDR1 SGHNT and CDR2 YYREEE (reference sequence). The CDR3 has 15 amino acids. The CDR3 DNA reads as TGTGCCAGCAGCTTTCGCCTAGCGGGATCAGAGACCCAGTACTTC. It specifies CASSFRLAGSETQYF. Using reference TRBV5-4 and TRBJ2-5 for the parts outside the CDR3, the full variable domain is ETGVTQSPTHLIKTRGQQVTLRCSSQSGHNTVSWYQQALGQGPQFIFQYYREEENGRGNFPPRFSGLQFPNYSSELNVNALELDDSALYLCASSFRLAGSETQYFGPGTRLLVL.

The chain carries TRBV6-5 and TRBJ2-2; D possibly corresponds to TRBD2 (5 bases). The germline V gene has CDR1 MNHEY and CDR2 SVGAGI. The CDR3 consists of 13 residues. The V and J ends lost 8 bases and 7 bases respectively, with 14 bases between them. The DNA of the CDR3 is TGTGCCAGCCGCTACATCGGGGACGGGGAGCTGTTTTTT. Amino acids: CASRYIGDGELFF.

This clone was counted a single time. This chain links TRBV30 with TRBJ2-1; 8 bases are a match to TRBD2. From germline, CDR1 is GTSNPN and CDR2 SVGIG (reference sequence). After removal of 4 bases from V and 0 bases from J, the junction contained 2 bases not matched to a gene. This CDR3 has 14 amino acids. CDR3 DNA sequence: TGTGCCTGGACGAGCGGGAGCTCCTACAATGAGCAGTTCTTC. It yields the protein CAWTSGSSYNEQFF.

The chain has TRBV6-1 and TRBJ1-3; TRBD1 might be the D (5 bases). V was trimmed by 8 bases and J by 0 bases, leaving 14 bases between them. The length of the CDR3 is 15 residues. Per germline, CDR1 MNHNS and CDR2 SASEGT. The chain's CDR3 is CASEAGLYSGNTIYF. CDR3 nucleotide sequence: TGTGCCAGCGAGGCAGGGCTCTACTCTGGAAACACCATATATTTT.

The rearrangement uses TRBV7-6 and TRBJ2-7; D possibly corresponds to TRBD2 (6 bases). The CDR3 covers 13 residues. Trimming took 1 base from V and 7 from J, leaving 11 bases between them. From germline, CDR1 is SGHVS and CDR2 FNYEAQ. CDR3 region: CASSLDLGGEQYF. Here the CDR3 DNA reads TGTGCCAGCAGCTTAGACCTGGGGGGAGAGCAGTACTTC.

CDR3 sequence: CASSYGQGVSDTQYF. The CDR3 region has the DNA TGTGCCAGTAGCTACGGACAGGGGGTTTCAGATACGCAGTATTTT. The V call is TRBV19, the J call TRBJ2-3; 10 bases line up with TRBD1. Germline-derived CDR1 and CDR2 are LNHDA and SQIVND (reference sequence). The trim removed 6 bases at V and 4 bases at J, leaving 7 bases unmatched. CDR3 length equals 15 residues.

The J gene is TRBJ1-3, the V gene TRBV5-1, with a weak D call TRBD1 (6 bases). CDR3 size: 15 residues. CDR1 is SGHRS and CDR2 is YFSETQ in the germline V gene. V was clipped by 0 bases and J by 0 bases, with 7 bases between them. The CDR3, as DNA: TGCGCCAGCAGCTTGGAAGGGGGCTCTGGAAACACCATATATTTT. It encodes CASSLEGGSGNTIYF.

This chain connects TRBV7-8 to TRBJ2-7; TRBD2 might be the D (6 bases). The CDR3 runs to 15 residues. Per germline, CDR1 SGHVS and CDR2 FQNEAQ. V was shortened by 0 bases and J by 4 bases, with 13 bases between the two germline ends. The CDR3 coding sequence is TGTGCCAGCAGCTTAGCCGGGACTTCAGAGTACGAGCAGTACTTC. Translated, it gives CASSLAGTSEYEQYF.

This chain links TRBV5-1 with TRBJ2-5; D gene uncertain. V dropped 0 bases and J dropped 7 bases, with 13 bases sitting between them. The CDR3 is made up of 14 amino acids. CDR1 is SGHRS and CDR2 is YFSETQ in the germline V gene. The CDR3 loop reads CASSLETAPRTQYF. CDR3 sequence (DNA): TGCGCCAGCAGCTTGGAAACGGCTCCTAGGACCCAGTACTTC.

The chain has TRBV11-2 and TRBJ1-5; no clear D gene. There are 13 residues in the CDR3. Germline CDR1 SGHAT, CDR2 FQNNGV. Trimming shortened V by 0 bases and J by 4 bases, and 4 bases separated the two germline ends. The CDR3 region has the DNA TGTGCCAGCAGCTTAGATATAAATCAGCCCCAGCATTTT. It translates to CASSLDINQPQHF.

The table lists this clone with a count of one. The chain links TRBV6-1 to TRBJ2-5, with 9 nucleotides matching TRBD1. The ends lost 7 bases at V and 3 bases at J; junction bases unmatched: 6. The V gene's germline CDR1 is MNHNS and CDR2 SASEGT. The CDR3 consists of 14 residues. The CDR3 region is CASIDRGKKETQYF. As DNA, the CDR3 is TGTGCCAGCATAGACAGGGGGAAAAAAGAGACCCAGTACTTC.

The table lists this clone with a count of one. CDR3 residues: CASSLAGMGTDTQYF. The CDR3 region has the DNA TGCGCCAGCAGCTTGGCGGGAATGGGAACAGATACGCAGTATTTT. The chain joins TRBV5-1 to TRBJ2-3; a possible D gene is TRBD2 (5 bases). The CDR3 is 15 amino acids. The germline V gene has CDR1 SGHRS and CDR2 YFSETQ. V was clipped by 0 bases and J by 3 bases, with 11 bases between them.

The chain is built from TRBV7-9 and TRBJ1-5; the D is unclear. This CDR3 region has 11 residues. CDR1 is SEHNR, CDR2 FQNEAQ, per germline (reference sequence). V lost 4 bases and J lost 9, with 7 bases in between. The CDR3 nucleotides are TGTGCCAGCAGCTCAGATGGGCCCCAGCATTTT. Translation gives CASSSDGPQHF.

The gene calls are TRBV9 and TRBJ1-1, with D unclear. Germline V gene sequence: CDR1 SGDLS, CDR2 YYNGEE. This CDR3 is built from 16 residues. V was pared by 0 bases and J by 0 bases, with 12 bases between. CDR3 sequence (DNA): TGTGCCAGCAGCGTAGGGATCGGAGAGATGAACACTGAAGCTTTCTTT. This encodes CASSVGIGEMNTEAFF.

The chain is built from TRBV27 and TRBJ1-1; D perhaps matches TRBD1 (6 bases). Germline CDR1 is MNHEY and CDR2 is SMNVEV (reference sequence). There are 13 residues in the CDR3. The V gene lost 8 bases and the J gene lost 5 bases, with 15 bases spanning the gap. The DNA for the CDR3 is TGTGCCAGCCGGGGAGCTCAGGGGACTGAAGCTTTCTTT. It specifies CASRGAQGTEAFF.